This TCR beta chain was documented in a study of blood T cell repertoires in COVID-19. The J segment lost 4 bases and the V segment lost 10 bases, leaving 15 bases of the junction unmatched. CDR1 and CDR2 from the germline V gene are MDHEN and SYDVKM. CDR3 size: 16 residues. Sequencing was performed with immunoSEQ multiplex PCR; in TCRdb, only in-frame clones are kept and a portion is missing. The sample has 81,000 or so clones, around four fifths seen once. The chain employs TRBV28 and TRBJ1-4, with 7 bases lining up with TRBD1. What was sequenced was peripheral blood. This TCR was recovered from an older woman with active or convalescent COVID-19. The DNA of the CDR3 is TGTGCCACCCTTGCCCATCCGGGACAGATTAATGAAAAACTGTTTTTT. Translated: CATLAHPGQINEKLFF.